Reported below is one T cell receptor (beta chain). Its matching antigen is unknown. The data were obtained in a study of beta chain features in type 1 diabetes. Study-level information: What patients shared with healthy donors was a similar profile of age, gender and cell yields. Study results and caveats: The study found fewer insertions and more deletions at VDJ junctions in type 1 diabetes patients. All four CD4+ subsets of Type 1 diabetes patients contained TCRB CDR3s that were moderately but significantly shorter. The study notes PCR might favor shorter templates equally in patients and controls.

The ends lost 6 bases at V and 4 bases at J; junction bases unmatched: 7. The length of the CDR3 is 14 residues. Germline CDR1 SGDLS, CDR2 YYNGEE. Of the isolated RNA, all was reverse transcribed, and so the sequenced material was expressed TCRB transcripts. Clones were sequenced by immunoSEQ multiplex PCR, and TCRdb holds only the in-frame ones, with some missing. The sample has around 150,000 clones, roughly 63% seen once. The origin of this receptor is a man in his thirties or forties with type 1 diabetes. Source material: naive CD4+ T cells from blood. The chain has TRBV9 and TRBJ2-3; 8 positions match TRBD1. CDR3 DNA sequence: TGTGCCAGCACCGAGACAGGGGATTCAGATACGCAGTATTTT. Its protein is CASTETGDSDTQYF.